This T cell receptor (beta chain) was recovered during a study of cytomegalovirus exposure and HLA in healthy donors. The overall study: Most donors, 80% to 90% of approximately 400 genotyped, fell in the Caucasian-associated ancestry cluster. Whole-study results and caveats: Reportedly, diagnosis of cytomegalovirus status by the classifier showed high specificity and sensitivity.

Turning to this clone: Its antigen is unidentified.

Trimming took 6 bases from V and 6 from J; bases not matched to a gene: 6. Germline loops: CDR1 LGHNT, CDR2 FRNRAP. The CDR3 has 13 residues. A multiplex PCR was run with 60 Vbeta primers and 13 Jbeta primers. Repertoires were generated with immunoSEQ multiplex PCR, while TCRdb's copy carries only in-frame clones and drops some. The sample carries hundreds of thousands of clones, 76% recorded once. The specimen sequenced was PBMCs. The chain combines TRBV12-5 with TRBJ2-7; 9 bases are shared with TRBD2. The receptor's source is a man younger than 30 in good health and CMV-seronegative. Here the CDR3 reads CASGPAGGSEQYF. The DNA for the CDR3 is TGTGCTAGTGGACCGGCGGGGGGGTCCGAGCAGTACTTC. The whole variable domain, remainder taken from reference TRBV12-5 and TRBJ2-7, is DARVTQTPRHKVTEMGQEVTMRCQPILGHNTVFWYRQTMMQGLELLAYFRNRAPLDDSGMPKDRFSAEMPDATLATLKIQPSEPRDSAVYFCASGPAGGSEQYFGPGTRLTVT.